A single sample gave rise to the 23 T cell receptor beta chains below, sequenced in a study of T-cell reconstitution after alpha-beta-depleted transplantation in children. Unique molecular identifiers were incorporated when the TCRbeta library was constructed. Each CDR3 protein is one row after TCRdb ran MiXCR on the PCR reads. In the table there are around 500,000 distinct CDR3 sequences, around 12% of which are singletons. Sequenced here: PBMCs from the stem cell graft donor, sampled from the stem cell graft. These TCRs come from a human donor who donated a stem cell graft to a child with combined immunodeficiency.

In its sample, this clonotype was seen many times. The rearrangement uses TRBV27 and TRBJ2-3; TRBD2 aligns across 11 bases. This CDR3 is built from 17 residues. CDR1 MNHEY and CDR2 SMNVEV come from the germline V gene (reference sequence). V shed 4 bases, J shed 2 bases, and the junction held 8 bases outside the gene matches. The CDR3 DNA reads TGTGCCAGCAGTTCCCTGACTAGCGGGAAGGTCACAGATACGCAGTATTTT. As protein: CASSSLTSGKVTDTQYF.

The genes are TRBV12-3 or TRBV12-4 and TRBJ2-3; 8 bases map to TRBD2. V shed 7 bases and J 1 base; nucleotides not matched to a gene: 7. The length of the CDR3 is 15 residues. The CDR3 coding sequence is TGTGCCAGCACCAGAGCGGGGGCCGGCACAGATACGCAGTATTTT. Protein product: CASTRAGAGTDTQYF.

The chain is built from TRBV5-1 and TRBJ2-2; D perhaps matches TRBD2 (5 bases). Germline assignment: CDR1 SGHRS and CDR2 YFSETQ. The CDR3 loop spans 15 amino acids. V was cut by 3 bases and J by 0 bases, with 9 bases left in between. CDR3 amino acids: CASSSGSSNTGELFF. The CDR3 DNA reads TGCGCCAGCAGCTCGGGATCTTCGAACACCGGGGAGCTGTTTTTT. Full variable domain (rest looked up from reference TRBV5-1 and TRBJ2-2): KAGVTQTPRYLIKTRGQQVTLSCSPISGHRSVSWYQQTPGQGLQFLFEYFSETQRNKGNFPGRFSGRQFSNSRSEMNVSTLELGDSALYLCASSSGSSNTGELFFGEGSRLTVL.

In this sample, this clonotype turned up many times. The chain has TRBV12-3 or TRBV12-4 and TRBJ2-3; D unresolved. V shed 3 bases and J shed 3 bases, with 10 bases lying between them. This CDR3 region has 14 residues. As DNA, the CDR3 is TGTGCCAGCAGTTTGTTAGGGCGGACAGATACGCAGTATTTT. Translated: CASSLLGRTDTQYF.

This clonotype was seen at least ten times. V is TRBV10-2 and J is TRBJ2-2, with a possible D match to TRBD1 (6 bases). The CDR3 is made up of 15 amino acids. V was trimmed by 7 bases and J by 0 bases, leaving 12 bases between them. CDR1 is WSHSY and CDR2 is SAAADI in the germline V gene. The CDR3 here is CASNHRDPNTGELFF. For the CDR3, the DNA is TGCGCCAGCAACCACAGGGACCCGAACACCGGGGAGCTGTTTTTT.

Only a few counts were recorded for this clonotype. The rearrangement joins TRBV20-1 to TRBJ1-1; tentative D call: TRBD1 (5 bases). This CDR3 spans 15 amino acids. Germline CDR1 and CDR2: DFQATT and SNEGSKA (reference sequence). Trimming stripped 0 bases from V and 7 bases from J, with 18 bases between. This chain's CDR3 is CSARDRSRLRGEAFF. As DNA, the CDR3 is TGCAGTGCTAGAGACAGGAGTCGTCTTAGGGGTGAAGCTTTCTTT.

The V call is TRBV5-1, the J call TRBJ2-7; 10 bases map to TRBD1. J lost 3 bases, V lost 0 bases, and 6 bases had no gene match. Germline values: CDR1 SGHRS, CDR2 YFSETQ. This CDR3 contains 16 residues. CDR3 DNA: TGCGCCAGCAGCTTGGAAGTGGGACAGGGGTACTACGAGCAGTACTTC. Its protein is CASSLEVGQGYYEQYF.

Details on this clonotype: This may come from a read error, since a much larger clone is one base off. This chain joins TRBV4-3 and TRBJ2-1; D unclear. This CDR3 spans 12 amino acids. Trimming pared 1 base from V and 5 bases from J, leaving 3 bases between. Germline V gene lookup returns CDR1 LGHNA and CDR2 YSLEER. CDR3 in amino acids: CASSQADNEQFF. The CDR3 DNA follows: TGCGCCAGCAGCCAAGCTGACAATGAGCAGTTCTTC.

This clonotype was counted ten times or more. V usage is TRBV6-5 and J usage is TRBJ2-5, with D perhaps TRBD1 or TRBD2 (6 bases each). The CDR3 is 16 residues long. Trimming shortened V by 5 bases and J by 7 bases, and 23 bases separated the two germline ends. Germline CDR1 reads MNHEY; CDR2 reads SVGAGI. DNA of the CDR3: TGTGCCAGCAGTCGTACTATACAGGGAGGTAATAGGACCCAGTACTTC. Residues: CASSRTIQGGNRTQYF.

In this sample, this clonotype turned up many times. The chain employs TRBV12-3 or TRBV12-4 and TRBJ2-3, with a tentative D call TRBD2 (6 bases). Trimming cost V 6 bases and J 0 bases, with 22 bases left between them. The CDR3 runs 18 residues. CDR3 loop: CASSGGVWRSTSTDTQYF. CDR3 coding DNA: TGTGCCAGCAGCGGAGGGGTCTGGCGGAGCACTAGCACAGATACGCAGTATTTT.

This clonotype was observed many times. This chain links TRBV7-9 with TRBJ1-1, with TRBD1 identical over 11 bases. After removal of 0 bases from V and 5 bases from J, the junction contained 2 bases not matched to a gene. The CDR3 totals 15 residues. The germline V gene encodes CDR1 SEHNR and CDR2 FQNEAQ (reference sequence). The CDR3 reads CASSLAGTGGTEAFF. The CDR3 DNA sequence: TGTGCCAGCAGCTTAGCCGGGACAGGGGGTACTGAAGCTTTCTTT.

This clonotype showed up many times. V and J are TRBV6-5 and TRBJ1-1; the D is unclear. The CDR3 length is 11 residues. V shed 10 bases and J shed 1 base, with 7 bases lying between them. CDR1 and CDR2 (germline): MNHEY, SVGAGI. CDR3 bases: TGTGCCACTTCGGAGAACACTGAAGCTTTCTTT. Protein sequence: CATSENTEAFF.

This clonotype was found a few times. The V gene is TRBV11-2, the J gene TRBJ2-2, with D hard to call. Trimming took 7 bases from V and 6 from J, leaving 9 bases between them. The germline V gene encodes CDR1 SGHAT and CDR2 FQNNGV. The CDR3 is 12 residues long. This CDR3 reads CASTLLAGELFF. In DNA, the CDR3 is TGTGCCAGCACCCTTTTAGCCGGGGAGCTGTTTTTT.

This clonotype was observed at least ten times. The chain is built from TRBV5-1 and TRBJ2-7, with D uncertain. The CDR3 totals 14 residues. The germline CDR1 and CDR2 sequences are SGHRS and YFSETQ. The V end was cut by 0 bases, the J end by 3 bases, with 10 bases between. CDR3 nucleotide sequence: TGCGCCAGCAGCTTGGATAGAGAGGTCTACGAGCAGTACTTC. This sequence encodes CASSLDREVYEQYF.

This CDR3 reads CASSGRDRTYEQYF. CDR3 coding DNA: TGCGCCAGCAGCGGACGGGACAGGACCTACGAGCAGTACTTC. The chain joins TRBV5-1 to TRBJ2-7; TRBD1 aligns across 8 bases. CDR3 length: 14 residues. Trimming took 4 bases from V and 2 from J; bases not matched to a gene: 5. Germline V gives CDR1 SGHRS, CDR2 YFSETQ.

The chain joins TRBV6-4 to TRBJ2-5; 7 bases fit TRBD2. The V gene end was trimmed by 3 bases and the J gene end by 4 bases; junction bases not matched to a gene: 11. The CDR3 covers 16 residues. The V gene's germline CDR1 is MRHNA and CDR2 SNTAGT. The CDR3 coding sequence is TGTGCCAGCAGTGAGTCGGGACTCCCGGGGGGAGAGACCCAGTACTTC. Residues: CASSESGLPGGETQYF.

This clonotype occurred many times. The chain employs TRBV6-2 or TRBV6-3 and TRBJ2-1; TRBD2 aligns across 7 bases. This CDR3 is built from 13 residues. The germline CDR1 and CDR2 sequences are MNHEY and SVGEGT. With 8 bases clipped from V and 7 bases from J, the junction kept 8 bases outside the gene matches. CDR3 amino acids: CASSGGRRNEQFF. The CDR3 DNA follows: TGTGCCAGCTCTGGCGGGAGAAGGAATGAGCAGTTCTTC.

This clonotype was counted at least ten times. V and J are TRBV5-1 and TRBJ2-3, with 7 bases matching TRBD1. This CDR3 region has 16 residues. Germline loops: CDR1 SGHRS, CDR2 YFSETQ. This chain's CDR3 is CSSTPGRTGPTDTQYF. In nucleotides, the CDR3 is TGCAGCAGCACCCCCGGCCGGACAGGACCCACAGATACGCAGTATTTT.

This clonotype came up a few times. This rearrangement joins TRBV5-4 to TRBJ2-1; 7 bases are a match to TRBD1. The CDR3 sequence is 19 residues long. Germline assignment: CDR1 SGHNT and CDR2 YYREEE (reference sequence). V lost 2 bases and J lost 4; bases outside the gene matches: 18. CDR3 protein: CASSFPGKGAEGAYNEQFF. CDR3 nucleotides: TGTGCCAGCAGCTTTCCCGGTAAGGGGGCGGAAGGGGCTTACAATGAGCAGTTCTTC.

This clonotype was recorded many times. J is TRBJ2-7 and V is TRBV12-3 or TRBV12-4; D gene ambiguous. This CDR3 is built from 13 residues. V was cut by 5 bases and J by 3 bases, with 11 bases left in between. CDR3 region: CASSPGLLYEQYF. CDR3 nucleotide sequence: TGTGCCAGCAGTCCCGGGCTTCTCTACGAGCAGTACTTC.

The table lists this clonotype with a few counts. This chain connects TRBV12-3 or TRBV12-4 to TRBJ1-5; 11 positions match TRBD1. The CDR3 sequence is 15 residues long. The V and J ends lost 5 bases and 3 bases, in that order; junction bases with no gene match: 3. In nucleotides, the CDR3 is TGTGCCAGCAGTCGGGACAGGGGGGACAATCAGCCCCAGCATTTT. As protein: CASSRDRGDNQPQHF.

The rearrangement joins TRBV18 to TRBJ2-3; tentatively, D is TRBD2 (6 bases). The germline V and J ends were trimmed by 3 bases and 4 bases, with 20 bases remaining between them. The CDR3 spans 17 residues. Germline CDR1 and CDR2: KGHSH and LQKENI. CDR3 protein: CASSPEGFERSADTQYF. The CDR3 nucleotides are TGTGCCAGCTCACCGGAGGGATTCGAGAGATCGGCAGATACGCAGTATTTT. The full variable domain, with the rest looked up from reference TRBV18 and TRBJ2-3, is NAGVMQNPRHLVRRRGQEARLRCSPMKGHSHVYWYRQLPEEGLKFMVYLQKENIIDESGMPKERFSAEFPKEGPSILRIQQVVRGDSAAYFCASSPEGFERSADTQYFGPGTRLTVL.

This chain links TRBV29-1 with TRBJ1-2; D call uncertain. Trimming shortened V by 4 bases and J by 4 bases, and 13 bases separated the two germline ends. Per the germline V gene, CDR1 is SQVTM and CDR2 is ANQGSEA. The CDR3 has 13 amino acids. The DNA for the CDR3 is TGCAGCGTTGGGGCGGGGTTCGGCTATGGCTACACCTTC. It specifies CSVGAGFGYGYTF.